This T cell receptor beta chain was recovered during a study of blood T cells in healthy people across ages (dated by TCRdb to the mid-2010s). About the study as a whole: Template switching captured roughly one uniquely barcoded TCR beta cDNA molecule per two T cells in model experiments. Age-related changes in TCR beta repertoire diversity were measured in the study by deep sequencing normalized with unique cDNA molecular identifiers. Donors were grouped into four age groups: young (average 16 years), middle-aged (roughly 37), aged (roughly 62) and long-lived (about 89). Two additional independent replicas of 1 million unique cDNA reads from the same blood draw were analyzed for two donors (one aged 18 to 29 and one aged 80 or older).

Donors were 39 systemically healthy Caucasian individuals from Russia aged roughly 6 to 90 years. Each donor gave 9.5 to 10 milliliters of peripheral blood, drawn into EDTA-treated Vacutainer tubes. PBMCs were isolated by Ficoll-Paque density-gradient centrifugation, with at least 6 million obtained per sample. Trizol reagent was used to extract total RNA from PBMCs, with at least 5.5 micrograms per sample. For every donor, flow cytometry on a PBMC aliquot measured the percentage of naive CD45RAhigh/CD27high T cells. Library construction relied on 5' RACE. TCRdb shows the sequencer as Illumina HiSeq 2500. A second roughly 7 to 11 cycle PCR used a sample-barcoded 5' primer and a J-beta primer mix. A template-switch 5' adaptor carrying 12 random nucleotides introduced a unique molecular identifier onto each TCR beta cDNA molecule. At least 2.5 million CDR3-containing paired-end reads were obtained from each sample. First-strand cDNA synthesis was performed from all RNA using the Mint cDNA synthesis kit, with priming by a TRBC-specific oligonucleotide. Following uracil-DNA glycosylase treatment, all cDNA underwent a first 18-cycle PCR with the universal primers M1SS and BC2_uni_R. The authors processed their data as follows. Each sample was normalized by randomly selecting 1 million high-quality reads, each carrying a distinct molecular identifier. Instead of being binned into consensus sequences, reads that shared molecular identifiers were thrown out. MiTCR, set to a Q25 quality threshold and the strictest error-elimination algorithm, was used for CDR3 identification, clonotype clustering and error correction. Lower-bound total TCR beta diversity was estimated with a nonparametric unseen species model using Euler transformation. TCRdb reanalyzed the raw reads on its own, using fastp at Q25 for trimming and MiXCR for clone calling, and kept in-frame beta chains. Duplicate CDR3 protein sequences are folded into a single record with the most common DNA and genes. The V and J calls were determined by TCRdb, not by the authors. This sample gives about 930,000 distinct CDR3 sequences in total; 25% to 30% of them show up just once. About a tenth of the sample is taken by the ten largest.

Study-wide findings and limitations: Estimates of total diversity based on one million sequenced T cells were regarded as lower bounds and as underestimates. Since profiling was done on bulk unsorted PBMCs, naive and antigen-experienced compartments could not be conclusively compared. Compared with the aged group, the long-lived group had more naive CD4+ T cells, fewer expanded clones and increased TCR diversity, suggesting age selection. Donor CMV infection status was unknown, potentially confounding age-related changes in expanded clonotypes. The percentage of naive T cells measured by flow cytometry correlated strongly with observed TCR beta diversity. Observed TCR beta diversity per million T cells fell roughly linearly with age, and a significant reduction was already apparent by age around 40.

The germline V gene sets CDR1 to SGHRS and CDR2 to YFSETQ. Trimming leaves V shorter by 4 bases and J shorter by 5 bases, with the junction holding 5 bases beyond the gene matches. Taken from cysteine to phenylalanine, the CDR3 has 14 residues. Just CDR3 DNA is preserved here, 42 bases in frame from base 1. As regards this clonotype: The specificity of this receptor is unknown. Base quality data are lacking; no much larger clone is found one base away.

Separately, the same data were catalogued under a study of T cells of mothers and their children. The second paper states: Nine systemically healthy Caucasian individuals served as donors, namely three mothers together with their six children. cDNA synthesis used all of the extracted RNA, with approximately 1.4 ug of RNA in each 15 ul reaction. In the second PCR, the M1S primer introduced both the sample barcodes and 2-4 random nucleotides. Over 8.5 million TCR beta CDR3 reads came from each mother, compared with some 3 million reads from each child. Thymic selection similarly shapes TCR recombination output in related and unrelated pairs, with minor effect from inherited differences. Normalized repertoire overlap was always slightly but never significantly higher in related than unrelated mother-child pairs. No persistent microchimeric T cell clones were found, with a detection sensitivity of 75 to 100 clones per million clonotypes. Deep NGS was used in the study to compare the TCR beta repertoires of mothers and children and to look for features that separate related mother-child pairs from unrelated individuals. On average, the children were approximately 11 +/- 4 years old, while the mothers were about 37 +/- 4 years old. After adapter ligation with NEBNext reagents, the libraries were sequenced on Illumina HiSeq 2000 with 100+100 nt paired-end reads. To prevent cross-contamination, the mother and child libraries were prepared one month apart and sequenced in separate runs. Between about 500,000 and 2,100,000 distinct TCR beta clonotypes were identified per donor. Naive TCR beta clonotypes were estimated from low-frequency clonotypes matched to each donor's FACS-determined naive share, without sorting.

This TCR came from a woman in her 40s in good health. The chain is encoded by TRBV5-1 joined to TRBJ1-1, with 10 central nucleotides matching TRBD1. Sequences were obtained from blood. Read as DNA, the sequence is TGCGCCAGCAGCAGGGGGACAGGGGAAACTGAAGCTTTCTTT. It specifies CASSRGTGETEAFF.